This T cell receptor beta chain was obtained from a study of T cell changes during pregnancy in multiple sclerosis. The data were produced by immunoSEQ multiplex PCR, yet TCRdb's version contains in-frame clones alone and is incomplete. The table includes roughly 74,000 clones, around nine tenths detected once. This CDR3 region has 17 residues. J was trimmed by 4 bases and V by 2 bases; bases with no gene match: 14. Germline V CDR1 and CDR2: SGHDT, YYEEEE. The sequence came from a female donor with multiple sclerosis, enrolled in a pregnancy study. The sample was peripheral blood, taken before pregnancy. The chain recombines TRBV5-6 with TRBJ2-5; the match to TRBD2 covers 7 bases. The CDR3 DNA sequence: TGTGCCAGCAGCTTTTTACCGGCGGGGGAGCCCCCAGAGACCCAGTACTTC. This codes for CASSFLPAGEPPETQYF.